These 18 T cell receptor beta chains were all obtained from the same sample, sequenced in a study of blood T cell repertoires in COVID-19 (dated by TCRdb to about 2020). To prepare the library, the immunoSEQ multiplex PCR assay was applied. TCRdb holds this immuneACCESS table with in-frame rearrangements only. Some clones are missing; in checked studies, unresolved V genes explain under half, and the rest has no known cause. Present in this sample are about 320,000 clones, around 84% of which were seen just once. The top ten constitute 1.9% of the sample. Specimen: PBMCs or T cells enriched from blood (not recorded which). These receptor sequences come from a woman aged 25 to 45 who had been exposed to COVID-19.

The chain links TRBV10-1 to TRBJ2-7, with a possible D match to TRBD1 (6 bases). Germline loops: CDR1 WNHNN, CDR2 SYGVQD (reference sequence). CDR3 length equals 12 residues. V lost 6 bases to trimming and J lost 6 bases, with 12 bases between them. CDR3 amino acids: CASSPNRVEQYF. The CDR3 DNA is TGCGCCAGCAGCCCAAACAGGGTCGAGCAGTACTTC.

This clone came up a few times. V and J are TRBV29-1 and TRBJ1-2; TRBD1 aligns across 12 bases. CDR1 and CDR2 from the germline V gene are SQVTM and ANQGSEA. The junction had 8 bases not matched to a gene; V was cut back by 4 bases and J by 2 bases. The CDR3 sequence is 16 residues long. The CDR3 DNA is TGCAGCGTTGGTGGGACAGGGGGCGCGACGAACTATGGCTACACCTTC. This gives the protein CSVGGTGGATNYGYTF. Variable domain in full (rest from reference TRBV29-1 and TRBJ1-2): SAVISQKPSRDICQRGTSLTIQCQVDSQVTMMFWYRQQPGQSLTLIATANQGSEATYESGFVIDKFPISRPNLTFSTLTVSNMSPEDSSIYLCSVGGTGGATNYGYTFGSGTRLTVV.

CDR3 protein: CAISDISGTADNSPLHF. The CDR3 nucleotides read TGTGCCATCAGTGATATTTCTGGGACAGCAGATAATTCACCCCTCCACTTT. This sequence joins TRBV10-3 and TRBJ1-6; 7 nucleotides align to TRBD1. V lost 3 bases, J lost 5 bases, and 10 bases stayed unmatched. CDR1 ENHRY and CDR2 SYGVKD come from the germline V gene. This CDR3 has 17 amino acids.

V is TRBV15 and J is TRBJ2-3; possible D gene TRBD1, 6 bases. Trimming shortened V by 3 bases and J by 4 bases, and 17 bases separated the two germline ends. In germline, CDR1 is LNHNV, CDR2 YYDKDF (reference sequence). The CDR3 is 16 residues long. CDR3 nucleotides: TGTGCCACCAGCAGCGGTCGGTCAGGGGACGCAGATACGCAGTATTTT. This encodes CATSSGRSGDADTQYF.

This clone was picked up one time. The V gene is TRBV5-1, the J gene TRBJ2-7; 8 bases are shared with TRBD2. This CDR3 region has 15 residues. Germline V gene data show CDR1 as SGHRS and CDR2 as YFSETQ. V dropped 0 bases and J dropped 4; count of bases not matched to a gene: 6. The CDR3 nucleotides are TGCGCCAGCAGCTTGGCGGCTAGCGGGCTTTACGAGCAGTACTTC. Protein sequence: CASSLAASGLYEQYF.

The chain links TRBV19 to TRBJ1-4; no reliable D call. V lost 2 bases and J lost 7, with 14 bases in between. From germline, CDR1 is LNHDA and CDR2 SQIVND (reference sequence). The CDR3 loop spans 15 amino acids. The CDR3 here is CASSIQTIRGEKLFF. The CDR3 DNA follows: TGTGCCAGTAGTATACAGACCATTCGAGGTGAAAAACTGTTTTTT.

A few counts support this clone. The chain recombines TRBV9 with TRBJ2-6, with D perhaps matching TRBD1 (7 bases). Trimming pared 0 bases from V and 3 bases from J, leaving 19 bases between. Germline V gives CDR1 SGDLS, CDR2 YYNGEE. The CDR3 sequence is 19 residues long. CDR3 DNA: TGTGCCAGCAGCGTAGCAAAATCGGAGGGGGCCGGTGGGGCCAACGTCCTGACTTTC. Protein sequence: CASSVAKSEGAGGANVLTF.

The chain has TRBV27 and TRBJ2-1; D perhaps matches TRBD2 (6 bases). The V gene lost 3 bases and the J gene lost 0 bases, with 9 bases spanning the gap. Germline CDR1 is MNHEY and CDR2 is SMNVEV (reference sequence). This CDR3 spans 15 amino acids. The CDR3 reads CASSFGGFSYNEQFF. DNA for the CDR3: TGTGCCAGCAGTTTCGGGGGTTTCTCCTACAATGAGCAGTTCTTC.

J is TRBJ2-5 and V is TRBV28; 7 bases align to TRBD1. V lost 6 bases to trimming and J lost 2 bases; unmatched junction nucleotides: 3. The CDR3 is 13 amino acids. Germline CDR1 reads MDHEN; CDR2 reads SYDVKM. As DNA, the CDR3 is TGTGCCAGCAGGACAGGGTGGCAAGAGACCCAGTACTTC. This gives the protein CASRTGWQETQYF.

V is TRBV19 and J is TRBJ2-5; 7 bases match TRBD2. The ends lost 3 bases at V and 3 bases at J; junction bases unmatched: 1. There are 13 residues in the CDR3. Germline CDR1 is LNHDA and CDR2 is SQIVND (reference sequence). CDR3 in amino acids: CASSMAGEETQYF. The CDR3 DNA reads TGTGCCAGTAGTATGGCGGGAGAAGAGACCCAGTACTTC.

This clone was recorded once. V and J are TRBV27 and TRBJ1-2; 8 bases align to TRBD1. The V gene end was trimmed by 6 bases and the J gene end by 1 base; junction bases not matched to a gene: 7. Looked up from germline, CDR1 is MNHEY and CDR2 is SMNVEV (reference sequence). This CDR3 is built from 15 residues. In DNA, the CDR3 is TGTGCCAGCAGATTCTCCGACAGGGGTAACTATGGCTACACCTTC. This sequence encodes CASRFSDRGNYGYTF.

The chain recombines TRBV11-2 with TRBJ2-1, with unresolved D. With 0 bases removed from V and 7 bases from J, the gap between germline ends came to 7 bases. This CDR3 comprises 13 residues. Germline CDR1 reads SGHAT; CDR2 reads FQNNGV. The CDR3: CASSLELTNEQFF. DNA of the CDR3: TGTGCCAGCAGCTTAGAACTAACAAATGAGCAGTTCTTC. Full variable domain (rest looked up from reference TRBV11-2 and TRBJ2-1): EAGVAQSPRYKIIEKRQSVAFWCNPISGHATLYWYQQILGQGPKLLIQFQNNGVVDDSQLPKDRFSAERLKGVDSTLKIQPAKLEDSAVYLCASSLELTNEQFFGPGTRLTVL.

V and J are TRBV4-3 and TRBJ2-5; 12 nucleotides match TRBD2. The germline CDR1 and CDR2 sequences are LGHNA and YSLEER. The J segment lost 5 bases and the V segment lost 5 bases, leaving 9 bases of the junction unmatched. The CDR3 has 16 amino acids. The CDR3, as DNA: TGCGCCAGCAGCGGACGCCCTAGCGGGGGGGCGGAGACCCAGTACTTC. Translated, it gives CASSGRPSGGAETQYF.

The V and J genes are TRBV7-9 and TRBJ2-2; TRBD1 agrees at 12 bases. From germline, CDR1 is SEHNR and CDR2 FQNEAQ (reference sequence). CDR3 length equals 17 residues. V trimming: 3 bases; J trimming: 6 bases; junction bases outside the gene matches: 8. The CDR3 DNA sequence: TGTGCCAGCAGCTTTAATACGGGACAGGGGGCAGCCGGGGAGCTGTTTTTT. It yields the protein CASSFNTGQGAAGELFF. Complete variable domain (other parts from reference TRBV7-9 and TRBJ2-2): DTGVSQNPRHKITKRGQNVTFRCDPISEHNRLYWYRQTLGQGPEFLTYFQNEAQLEKSRLLSDRFSAERPKGSFSTLEIQRTEQGDSAMYLCASSFNTGQGAAGELFFGEGSRLTVL.

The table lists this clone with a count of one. Here the CDR3 reads CAISETSTGNTGELFF. The CDR3 DNA sequence: TGTGCCATCAGTGAGACCTCTACAGGGAACACCGGGGAGCTGTTTTTT. This sequence joins TRBV10-3 and TRBJ2-2, with D perhaps TRBD1 (5 bases). This CDR3 is built from 16 residues. Germline-derived CDR1 and CDR2 are ENHRY and SYGVKD. Between the trimmed V and J ends, which lost 2 bases and 1 base, there was a span of 11 bases.

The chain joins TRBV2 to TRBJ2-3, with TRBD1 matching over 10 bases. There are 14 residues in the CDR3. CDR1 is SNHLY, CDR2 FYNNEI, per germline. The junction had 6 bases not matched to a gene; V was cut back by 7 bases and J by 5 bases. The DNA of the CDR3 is TGTGCCAGCATTCGGGACAGGGGTATAGATACGCAGTATTTT. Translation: CASIRDRGIDTQYF.

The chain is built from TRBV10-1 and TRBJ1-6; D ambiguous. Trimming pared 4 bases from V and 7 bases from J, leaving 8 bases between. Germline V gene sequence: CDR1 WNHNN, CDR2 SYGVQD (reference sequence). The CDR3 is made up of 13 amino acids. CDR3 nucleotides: TGCGCCAGCAGTGCAACAGAAAATTCACCCCTCCACTTT. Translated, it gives CASSATENSPLHF.

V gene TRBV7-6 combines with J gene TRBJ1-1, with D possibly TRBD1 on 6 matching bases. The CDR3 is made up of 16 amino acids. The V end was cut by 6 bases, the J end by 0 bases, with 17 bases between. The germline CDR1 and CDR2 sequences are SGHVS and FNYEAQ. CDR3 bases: TGTGCCAGCAGTTCCAACACCGGGACAATGAACACTGAAGCTTTCTTT. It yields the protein CASSSNTGTMNTEAFF. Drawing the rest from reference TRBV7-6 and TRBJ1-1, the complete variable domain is GAGVSQSPRYKVTKRGQDVALRCDPISGHVSLYWYRQALGQGPEFLTYFNYEAQQDKSGLPNDRFSAERPEGSISTLTIQRTEQRDSAMYRCASSSNTGTMNTEAFFGQGTRLTVV.